This passage covers 4 T cell receptor beta chains from one sample sequenced in a study of T cells in localized non-small cell lung cancer (dated by TCRdb to between 2020 and 2021). Libraries were constructed by the immunoSEQ multiplex PCR assay. TCRdb took this table from immuneACCESS and kept in-frame rearrangements with V and J called. Such tables lack part of the clones; where checked against another copy, unresolved V genes explain under half of the gap, and the rest is unexplained. The sample records about 1,900 clones, 20% to 25% of which are singletons. In total, the top ten clones hold 6.5% to 9.5% of the sample. The sample consisted of normal lung tissue next to the tumor, taken before any cancer treatment. Receptors originate from a woman aged 40-70 years with stage I lung adenocarcinoma.

This chain links TRBV4-1 with TRBJ1-6, with 8 bases matching TRBD1. The germline V gene has CDR1 MGHRA and CDR2 YSYEKL. The V gene end was trimmed by 1 base and the J gene end by 8 bases; junction bases not matched to a gene: 4. The CDR3 is 15 amino acids. Here the CDR3 DNA reads TGCGCCAGCAGCCAAGTTCTGGACAGGGATTCACCCCTCCACTTT. Translating gives CASSQVLDRDSPLHF.

In this sample, this clone turned up a few times. This chain links TRBV1 with TRBJ2-1. TRBV1 is designated a pseudogene. The CDR3 length is 15 residues. CDR3 loop: CASSQDGNRYNEQFF. As DNA, the CDR3 is TGCGCCAGCAGCCAAGACGGAAATAGATACAATGAGCAGTTCTTC.

The chain joins TRBV23-1 to TRBJ2-1; 11 nucleotides align to TRBD1. TRBV23-1 falls under the ORF class, with uncertain function. The junction had 11 bases not matched to a gene; V was cut back by 3 bases and J by 4 bases. This CDR3 is built from 18 residues. CDR3 region: CASSQQYRDRGAYNEQFF. DNA for the CDR3: TGCGCCAGCAGTCAGCAGTACCGGGACAGGGGGGCGTACAATGAGCAGTTCTTC.

About this clone: The CDR3 extends 1 residue past the end of the read, so its final part is completed from the germline J gene. J is TRBJ1-1 and V is TRBV10-3; D unclear. This CDR3 contains 15 residues. With 2 bases removed from V and 1 base from J, the gap between germline ends came to 11 bases. The germline V gene has CDR1 ENHRY and CDR2 SYGVKD. The CDR3 region is CAISELEKGNTEAFF. CDR3 bases read: TGTGCCATCAGTGAGCTCGAGAAGGGGAACACTGAAGCTTTC.